The 29 T cell receptor beta chains in this list originate from one sample, sequenced in a study of beta chain features in type 1 diabetes. Antigens for these TCRs are unknown. General observations from the study: Moderate yet significant TCRB CDR3 shortening was seen in Type 1 diabetes patients in all four CD4+ subsets.

The investigators reverse transcribed all of the isolated RNA, so they sequenced expressed TCRB transcripts. Generated by immunoSEQ multiplex PCR, the TCRdb table keeps only in-frame clones and is missing some. The data show some 240,000 clones, with 16% seen just once and 0.065% to 0.1% held by the top ten. What was sequenced was naive CD4+ T cells from blood. The receptors derive from a man aged 25-45 years with type 1 diabetes.

The rearrangement uses TRBV5-4 and TRBJ2-3; TRBD2 is a possible D gene (7 bases). CDR3 length: 16 residues. With 5 bases removed from V and 2 bases from J, the gap between germline ends came to 18 bases. CDR1 SGHNT and CDR2 YYREEE come from the germline V gene (reference sequence). CDR3 region: CASRLGGGRDTDTQYF. The CDR3 DNA sequence: TGTGCCAGCAGACTCGGCGGGGGCCGTGACACAGATACGCAGTATTTT.

This clone has a handful of counts. V gene TRBV10-3 combines with J gene TRBJ2-2; D is possibly TRBD2 (6 bases). The V gene's germline CDR1 is ENHRY and CDR2 SYGVKD. Deletions cut 7 bases from V and 7 bases from J, with 13 bases between. The CDR3 covers 13 residues. The CDR3 loop reads CAITDRGFGELFF. Here the CDR3 DNA reads TGTGCCATCACCGACCGGGGGTTCGGGGAGCTGTTTTTT.

The chain recombines TRBV29-1 with TRBJ1-4; no clear D gene. The length of the CDR3 is 13 residues. With 4 bases removed from V and 12 bases from J, the gap between germline ends came to 18 bases. Germline CDR1 is SQVTM and CDR2 is ANQGSEA. CDR3 bases: TGCAGCGTTGCCGGAACCCATAATTACGAACTGTTTTTT. Its protein is CSVAGTHNYELFF.

The V and J genes are TRBV6-1 and TRBJ1-1; unclear D gene. Germline V gene data show CDR1 as MNHNS and CDR2 as SASEGT. The V end was cut by 4 bases, the J end by 3 bases, with 6 bases between. The CDR3 has 12 amino acids. The CDR3 region is CASSGQDTEAFF. The CDR3 DNA follows: TGTGCCAGCAGTGGGCAGGACACTGAAGCTTTCTTT.

The chain links TRBV18 to TRBJ2-5, with D uncertain. Per germline, CDR1 KGHSH and CDR2 LQKENI. V was cut by 5 bases and J by 5 bases, with 12 bases left in between. The CDR3 runs to 13 residues. The CDR3 loop reads CASSFNPAETQYF. Written as DNA, the CDR3 is TGTGCCAGCTCATTCAACCCTGCGGAGACCCAGTACTTC.

The chain joins TRBV29-1 to TRBJ2-3; D remains unclear. Germline-derived CDR1 and CDR2 are SQVTM and ANQGSEA. Trimming removed 4 bases from V and 2 bases from J, with 13 bases in between. The CDR3 extends over 14 amino acids. The CDR3 DNA sequence: TGCAGCGTTGGAGTTAGGGCCGACACAGATACGCAGTATTTT. Translated, it gives CSVGVRADTDTQYF.

This chain connects TRBV5-4 to TRBJ2-1, with no clear D. CDR1 is SGHNT and CDR2 is YYREEE in the germline V gene (reference sequence). The CDR3 loop spans 11 amino acids. The V gene lost 3 bases and the J gene lost 9 bases, with 7 bases spanning the gap. CDR3 in amino acids: CASSSSGEQFF. CDR3 DNA: TGTGCCAGCAGCTCATCAGGTGAGCAGTTCTTC. The whole variable domain, filled in from reference TRBV5-4 and TRBJ2-1, reads ETGVTQSPTHLIKTRGQQVTLRCSSQSGHNTVSWYQQALGQGPQFIFQYYREEENGRGNFPPRFSGLQFPNYSSELNVNALELDDSALYLCASSSSGEQFFGPGTRLTVL.

The table lists this clone with a few counts. Other DNA sequences in this sample translate to the same CDR3. The chain links TRBV29-1 to TRBJ2-3; a weak D match, TRBD2 (6 bases). The CDR3 totals 13 residues. Germline assignment: CDR1 SQVTM and CDR2 ANQGSEA. Trimming stripped 3 bases from V and 0 bases from J, with 7 bases between. CDR3 residues: CSVDAGSTDTQYF. In nucleotides, the CDR3 is TGCAGCGTTGATGCGGGAAGCACAGATACGCAGTATTTT.

This chain uses TRBV15 with TRBJ1-1; D remains unclear. Germline CDR1 reads LNHNV; CDR2 reads YYDKDF (reference sequence). The CDR3 consists of 14 residues. Trimming took 4 bases from V and 1 from J, leaving 10 bases between them. The CDR3 bases are TGTGCCACCAGCACGGGGTTTGCGAACACTGAAGCTTTCTTT. Translating it yields CATSTGFANTEAFF.

This chain connects TRBV20-1 to TRBJ2-5, with D unresolved. The germline gives CDR1 DFQATT, CDR2 SNEGSKA (reference sequence). V lost 6 bases, J lost 5 bases, and 10 bases lay in between. This CDR3 is 11 amino acids long. The CDR3 DNA reads as TGCAGTGCCTCAGACAAGGAGACCCAGTACTTC. It yields the protein CSASDKETQYF.

The sample holds a few counts of this clone. This chain links TRBV19 with TRBJ2-4; 9 nucleotides align to TRBD1. Germline CDR1 reads LNHDA; CDR2 reads SQIVND (reference sequence). The CDR3 loop spans 15 amino acids. V dropped 6 bases and J dropped 2; count of bases not matched to a gene: 5. For the CDR3, the DNA is TGTGCCAGTAGCGCGACAGGGGGTTCCAAAAACATTCAGTACTTC. This codes for CASSATGGSKNIQYF.

This clone was recorded a few times. J is TRBJ2-4 and V is TRBV21-1; TRBD1 was called by the table and not checked on the DNA. TRBV21-1 is designated a pseudogene. The CDR3 has 12 residues. This CDR3 reads CASPMGDRGKYF. DNA of the CDR3: TGTGCCAGCCCGATGGGGGACAGGGGGAAATACTTC.

There are a few counts of this clone. The V and J genes are TRBV15 and TRBJ2-5; TRBD2 might be the D (6 bases). Trimming stripped 0 bases from V and 5 bases from J, with 7 bases between. Germline loops: CDR1 LNHNV, CDR2 YYDKDF (reference sequence). The CDR3 extends over 13 amino acids. The CDR3 DNA reads TGTGCCACCAGCAGAGATGGGAGGGAGACCCAGTACTTC. It encodes CATSRDGRETQYF.

The chain links TRBV29-1 to TRBJ2-7; TRBD1 is a possible D gene (6 bases). CDR3 length equals 11 residues. With 6 bases removed from V and 7 bases from J, the gap between germline ends came to 13 bases. Germline CDR1 SQVTM, CDR2 ANQGSEA. CDR3 sequence: CSVTGWREQYF. The CDR3 DNA reads as TGCAGCGTCACAGGGTGGAGGGAGCAGTACTTC.

This clone was found a few times. The chain links TRBV2 to TRBJ2-7; D gene ambiguous. This CDR3 has 10 amino acids. CDR1 and CDR2 from the germline V gene are SNHLY and FYNNEI. Deletions cut 6 bases from V and 6 bases from J, with 6 bases between. Here the CDR3 DNA reads TGTGCCAGCAGGTCTTCCGAGCAGTACTTC. Protein: CASRSSEQYF.

This clone showed up just a few times. This chain uses TRBV7-9 with TRBJ2-1, with 13 bases aligning to TRBD2. CDR3 length: 16 amino acids. Germline lookup yields CDR1 SEHNR and CDR2 FQNEAQ (reference sequence). V shed 3 bases and J 8 bases; nucleotides not matched to a gene: 7. CDR3 DNA sequence: TGTGCCAGCAGCTTGCTCAGGACTAGCGGGAGAGATGAGCAGTTCTTC. It encodes CASSLLRTSGRDEQFF.

The chain links TRBV11-1 to TRBJ1-1; D gene unclear. Germline values: CDR1 SGHAT, CDR2 FQDESV (reference sequence). Trimming removed 7 bases at V and 3 bases at J, with 15 bases between. The CDR3 runs to 14 residues. The CDR3 bases are TGTGCCAGCACACTGCCCGGTGCCCACACTGAAGCTTTCTTT. Its protein product is CASTLPGAHTEAFF.

Remarks on this clone: Other DNA variants within this sample encode the same CDR3. The chain links TRBV29-1 to TRBJ1-1; D is unresolved. Germline values: CDR1 SQVTM, CDR2 ANQGSEA. V shed 4 bases and J shed 0 bases, with 9 bases lying between them. The CDR3 sequence is 13 residues long. The CDR3 loop reads CSVVGVMNTEAFF. The CDR3 DNA reads TGCAGCGTTGTCGGAGTAATGAACACTGAAGCTTTCTTT.

This rearrangement joins TRBV25-1 to TRBJ2-3; D remains unclear. The CDR3 has 15 residues. Trimming left V 3 bases short and J 2 bases short, with 12 bases between. The germline gives CDR1 MGHDK, CDR2 SYGVNS. CDR3 in DNA: TGTGCCAGCAGTGATGTGGGGTGGAACACAGATACGCAGTATTTT. This encodes CASSDVGWNTDTQYF. The variable domain in full, completed from reference TRBV25-1 and TRBJ2-3, reads EADIYQTPRYLVIGTGKKITLECSQTMGHDKMYWYQQDPGMELHLIHYSYGVNSTEKGDLSSESTVSRIRTEHFPLTLESARPSHTSQYLCASSDVGWNTDTQYFGPGTRLTVL.

This clone has only a few counts. The chain is built from TRBV5-1 and TRBJ2-3, with D perhaps matching TRBD2 (6 bases). The CDR3 is 14 amino acids. CDR1 and CDR2 (germline): SGHRS, YFSETQ. V lost 4 bases, J lost 2 bases, and 11 bases lay in between. This CDR3 is CASSPGTYTDTQYF. The CDR3 DNA is TGCGCCAGCAGCCCAGGGACTTACACAGATACGCAGTATTTT. The full variable domain, rest sourced from reference TRBV5-1 and TRBJ2-3, is KAGVTQTPRYLIKTRGQQVTLSCSPISGHRSVSWYQQTPGQGLQFLFEYFSETQRNKGNFPGRFSGRQFSNSRSEMNVSTLELGDSALYLCASSPGTYTDTQYFGPGTRLTVL.

In DNA form, the CDR3 reads TGTGCCAGCAGTTACACCCTAGCGGGGGGCACAGATACGCAGTATTTT. This sequence encodes CASSYTLAGGTDTQYF. The chain is built from TRBV6-6 and TRBJ2-3; 10 bases are a match to TRBD2. V gave up 2 bases and J gave up 1 base; unmatched junction bases: 3. The CDR3 consists of 16 residues. The germline CDR1 and CDR2 sequences are MNHNY and SVGAGI (reference sequence).

This clone was observed a handful of times. The genes are TRBV18 and TRBJ2-4, with D maybe TRBD2 (6 bases). V lost 8 bases, J lost 9 bases, and 20 bases lay in between. This CDR3 has 14 residues. The germline CDR1 and CDR2 sequences are KGHSH and LQKENI. The CDR3 DNA sequence: TGTGCCAGCCGGAGGGAGCCTTTGGTGGGCATTCAGTACTTC. Protein: CASRREPLVGIQYF.

This clone was picked up a small number of times. The chain uses TRBV5-1 and TRBJ2-1; 14 nucleotides agree with TRBD2. Losses at the gene ends were 6 bases for V and 8 bases for J; bases not matched to a gene: 4. Germline V gene sequence: CDR1 SGHRS, CDR2 YFSETQ. This CDR3 comprises 14 residues. Written as DNA, the CDR3 is TGCGCCAGCACCGGGACTAGCGGGAGTTATGAGCAGTTCTTC. It specifies CASTGTSGSYEQFF.

The chain links TRBV5-1 to TRBJ2-3; D tentatively reads TRBD1 or TRBD2 (5 bases each). Germline CDR1 reads SGHRS; CDR2 reads YFSETQ. Trimming stripped 4 bases from V and 1 base from J, with 10 bases between. The CDR3 contains 14 residues. The CDR3: CASSRDLGTDTQYF. CDR3 nucleotides: TGCGCCAGCAGCCGGGACCTTGGCACAGATACGCAGTATTTT.

This clone was found a few times. Other DNA sequences within the sample encode an identical CDR3. The chain employs TRBV29-1 and TRBJ1-2, with no clear D. Germline V lookup: CDR1 SQVTM, CDR2 ANQGSEA. CDR3 length equals 11 residues. V lost 6 bases and J lost 1, with 6 bases in between. CDR3 protein: CSVAGNYGYTF. In nucleotides, the CDR3 is TGCAGCGTGGCTGGTAACTATGGCTACACCTTC.

The V and J genes are TRBV2 and TRBJ1-2; D gene uncertain. Germline-derived CDR1 and CDR2 are SNHLY and FYNNEI. This CDR3 is 13 amino acids long. V was trimmed by 4 bases and J by 5 bases, leaving 11 bases between them. This CDR3 reads CASSVSQRYGYTF. In DNA form, the CDR3 reads TGTGCCAGCAGTGTATCACAGCGTTATGGCTACACCTTC.

This clone was recorded a few times. This chain links TRBV28 with TRBJ1-2, with D possibly matching TRBD1 (5 bases). The germline V gene has CDR1 MDHEN and CDR2 SYDVKM. V was shortened by 2 bases and J by 4 bases, with 14 bases between the two germline ends. The CDR3 extends over 15 amino acids. This chain's CDR3 is CASSLGVPGGYGYTF. CDR3 bases: TGTGCCAGCAGTTTAGGGGTCCCCGGGGGCTATGGCTACACCTTC.

This clone was detected a few times. The rearrangement joins TRBV20-1 to TRBJ2-7; TRBD1 is a possible D gene (5 bases). V lost 4 bases and J 6 bases, leaving 10 bases between the germline ends. Germline-derived CDR1 and CDR2 are DFQATT and SNEGSKA (reference sequence). The CDR3 has 11 amino acids. DNA for the CDR3: TGCAGTGCTACGCAGGGCGTCGAGCAGTACTTC. It encodes CSATQGVEQYF.

This clone was counted only a few times. CDR3 DNA: TGCAGCGTTGCAACAGGCTATGGCTACACCTTC. This gives the protein CSVATGYGYTF. The rearrangement uses TRBV29-1 and TRBJ1-2; weak D call: TRBD1 (5 bases). Germline V gene sequence: CDR1 SQVTM, CDR2 ANQGSEA. V was pared by 4 bases and J by 4 bases, with 7 bases between. CDR3 length: 11 residues.